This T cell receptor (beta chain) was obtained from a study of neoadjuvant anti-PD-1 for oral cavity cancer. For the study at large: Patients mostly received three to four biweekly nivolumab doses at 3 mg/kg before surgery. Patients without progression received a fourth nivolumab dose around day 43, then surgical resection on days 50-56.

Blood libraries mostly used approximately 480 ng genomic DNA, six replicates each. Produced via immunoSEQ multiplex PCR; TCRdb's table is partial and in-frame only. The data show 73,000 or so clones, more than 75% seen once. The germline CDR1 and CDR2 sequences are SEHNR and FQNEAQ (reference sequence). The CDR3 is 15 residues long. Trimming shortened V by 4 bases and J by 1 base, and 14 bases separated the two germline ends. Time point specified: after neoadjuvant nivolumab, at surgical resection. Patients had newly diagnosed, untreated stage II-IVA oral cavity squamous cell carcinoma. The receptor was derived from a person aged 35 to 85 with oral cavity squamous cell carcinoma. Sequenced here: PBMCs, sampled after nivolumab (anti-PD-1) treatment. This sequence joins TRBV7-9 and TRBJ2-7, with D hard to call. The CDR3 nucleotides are TGTGCCAGCAGCTCTGACCTGTCCAGATCCTACGAGCAGTACTTC. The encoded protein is CASSSDLSRSYEQYF.